A single sample is the source of the 29 T cell receptor beta chains below, sequenced in a study of Tregs in tolerant kidney transplant recipients. Related graft donors supplied nonmyeloablative bone marrow transplants, and mixed chimerism was transient. Sequencing used immunoSEQ multiplex PCR; TCRdb keeps in-frame clones, though not all of them. With tens of thousands of clones in the sample, the ten largest clones hold under 2%. Source: CD4+ T cells from blood (PBMCs), taken 24 months after the transplant. The receptors were gathered from a human patient who received a combined kidney and bone marrow transplant. These T cells may partly come from the graft donor.

As to this clone: Read data end 3 residues before the CDR3 end; the end is taken from the germline J gene. V is TRBV7-9 and J is TRBJ2-5; 8 nucleotides match TRBD2. CDR1 is SEHNR and CDR2 is FQNEAQ in the germline V gene (reference sequence). The CDR3 sequence is 14 residues long. After removal of 3 bases from V and 3 bases from J, the junction contained 3 bases not matched to a gene. The sequenced part of the CDR3 DNA is TGTGCCAGCAGCTTTTCAGCGGGGGAAGAGACC. Translated: CASSFSAGEET. In full, the CDR3 reads CASSFSAGEETQYF.

Concerning this clone: The read is 3 residues too short to cover the CDR3 end, so that end is filled in from the germline J gene. The chain is built from TRBV20-1 and TRBJ1-2; weak D call: TRBD1 (6 bases). From germline, CDR1 is DFQATT and CDR2 SNEGSKA (reference sequence). Trimming took off 0 bases at V and 4 bases at J, with 12 bases between the two ends. The CDR3 covers 14 residues. CDR3 DNA (partial): TGCAGTGCTAGAGATCACAGGGCGGGCTATGGC. This translates into CSARDHRAGYG. The whole CDR3 protein reads CSARDHRAGYGYTF.

Comment on this clone: The sequence runs out 3 residues before the end of the CDR3; the remainder is reconstructed from the germline J gene. The V and J genes are TRBV7-3 and TRBJ2-7, with a weak D call TRBD2 (6 bases). Trimming shortened V by 6 bases and J by 6 bases, and 24 bases separated the two germline ends. CDR1 is SGHTA and CDR2 is FQGTGA in the germline V gene. The CDR3 is 16 amino acids. CDR3: CASSPNGGSRSREQYF. The DNA read from the CDR3 is TGTGCCAGCAGTCCGAATGGGGGGTCCAGATCACGCGAG.

A word on this clone: From the germline J gene comes the end of the CDR3, since the read stops 3 residues before it. The chain has TRBV20-1 and TRBJ2-7; D may be TRBD1 (5 bases). CDR1 and CDR2 (germline): DFQATT, SNEGSKA (reference sequence). Trimming took 6 bases from V and 1 from J, leaving 10 bases between them. The length of the CDR3 is 12 residues. The sequenced CDR3 bases are TGCAGTGCAACACAGGCGTCCTACGAG. Amino acids: CSATQASYE. The full CDR3 sequence reads CSATQASYEQYF.

Comment on this clone: With the read ending 3 residues before the CDR3 end, the germline J gene is used to fill in that end. The chain recombines TRBV7-3 with TRBJ2-2; D tentatively fits TRBD1 or TRBD2 (6 bases each). The ends were cut back, 5 bases at V and 4 bases at J, with 17 bases in the middle. Germline-derived CDR1 and CDR2 are SGHTA and FQGTGA. CDR3 length equals 16 residues. The sequenced part of the CDR3 DNA is TGTGCCAGCAGCCCACGGGCGGGACACAGCACCGGGGAG. This sequence encodes CASSPRAGHSTGE. The whole CDR3 sequence reads CASSPRAGHSTGELFF.

In regard to this clone: The read falls 3 residues short of the CDR3 end, and the missing part is taken from the germline J gene. The gene calls are TRBV10-1 and TRBJ1-1; the match to TRBD1 covers 10 bases. Germline CDR1 and CDR2: WNHNN and SYGVQD (reference sequence). The J segment lost 5 bases and the V segment lost 10 bases, leaving 4 bases of the junction unmatched. The CDR3 covers 12 residues. The CDR3 DNA, read in part, is TGCGCCACCGGACAGGGGGGGACTGAA. This encodes CATGQGGTE. The complete CDR3 reads CATGQGGTEAFF.

A note on this clone: The read gets to within 3 residues of the CDR3 end, and the germline J gene fills in the rest. The rearrangement joins TRBV7-2 to TRBJ2-5; 9 bases agree with TRBD1. J was trimmed by 5 bases and V by 3 bases; bases with no gene match: 4. CDR3 length: 14 amino acids. Germline V gives CDR1 SGHTA, CDR2 FQGNSA. Partial CDR3 DNA: TGTGCCAGCAGCTTCGACAGGGGGTGGGAGACC. Protein sequence: CASSFDRGWET. The whole CDR3 sequence reads CASSFDRGWETQYF.

As regards this clone: Coverage ceases 3 residues before the CDR3 finishes, and the germline J gene fills in the end. The V gene is TRBV11-2, the J gene TRBJ2-3, with D possibly matching TRBD1 (5 bases). V was clipped by 5 bases and J by 3 bases, with 15 bases between them. The CDR3 spans 15 residues. Per germline, CDR1 SGHAT and CDR2 FQNNGV. Partial CDR3 DNA: TGTGCCAGCAGCCCCCTTCGACAGTTTACAGATACG. This gives the protein CASSPLRQFTDT. The whole CDR3 sequence is CASSPLRQFTDTQYF.

Regarding this clone: The read terminates 3 residues before the CDR3 end, so the remaining end is supplied by the germline J gene. This chain joins TRBV6-1 and TRBJ2-7; D may be TRBD1 (6 bases). CDR3 length: 14 residues. With 1 base removed from V and 5 bases from J, the gap between germline ends came to 12 bases. CDR1 is MNHNS, CDR2 SASEGT, per germline. CDR3 bases read: TGTGCCAGCAGTGAAGTTCAGGGGAACCACGAG. It specifies CASSEVQGNHE. The complete CDR3 sequence is CASSEVQGNHEQYF.

Regarding this clone: The read gets to within 3 residues of the CDR3 end, and the germline J gene fills in the rest. V usage is TRBV10-3 and J usage is TRBJ2-1, with D possibly TRBD1 on 5 matching bases. The length of the CDR3 is 18 residues. Between the trimmed V and J ends, which lost 0 bases and 8 bases, there was a span of 23 bases. Per germline, CDR1 ENHRY and CDR2 SYGVKD. The covered CDR3 bases are TGTGCCATCAGTGAGTCCCTTCCCGAGGCGAGAGAAGGGGATGAG. Translation: CAISESLPEAREGDE. The CDR3 as a whole reads CAISESLPEAREGDEQFF.

The CDR3 bases that were read are TGCGCCAGCCTCCAGACAGGGGACTACGAG. Its translation is CASLQTGDYE. The whole CDR3 sequence is CASLQTGDYEQYF. This chain uses TRBV23-1 with TRBJ2-7, with TRBD1 matching over 8 bases. The read falls 3 residues short of the CDR3 end, and the missing part is taken from the germline J gene. TRBV23-1 is marked as an open reading frame, function uncertain. The CDR3 length is 13 residues. With V trimmed by 8 bases and J by 3 bases, 6 bases remained unmatched.

In regard to this clone: The CDR3 is cut off 3 residues early in the read; its end comes from the germline J gene. The chain uses TRBV7-2 and TRBJ2-7; D perhaps matches TRBD1 (5 bases). V was cut by 5 bases and J by 2 bases, with 10 bases left in between. The CDR3 consists of 13 residues. Per the germline V gene, CDR1 is SGHTA and CDR2 is FQGNSA. CDR3 DNA, as far as it was read: TGTGCCAGCAGCCCACAGGTCACCTACGAG. This translates into CASSPQVTYE. The CDR3, in full, reads CASSPQVTYEQYF.

With regard to this clone: The CDR3 end lies 3 residues beyond the end of the read and is filled in from the germline J gene. The chain combines TRBV19 with TRBJ2-4, with 9 bases matching TRBD1. CDR3 length: 14 residues. In germline, CDR1 is LNHDA, CDR2 SQIVND (reference sequence). Trimming at V came to 5 bases and at J to 5 bases, leaving 4 bases not matched to a gene. The covered CDR3 bases are TGTGCCAGTAGTGCGACAGGGGGGGAAAACATT. Protein sequence: CASSATGGENI. The CDR3 reads in full as CASSATGGENIQYF.

A word on this clone: The read halts 3 residues ahead of the CDR3 end, with the missing end drawn from the germline J gene. This sequence joins TRBV4-1 and TRBJ2-2; the match to TRBD1 covers 10 bases. J was trimmed by 7 bases and V by 1 base; bases with no gene match: 3. Germline CDR1 MGHRA, CDR2 YSYEKL. The CDR3 spans 15 residues. The covered CDR3 bases are TGCGCCAGCAGCCAAGGACAGGGGGCCGGCGGGGAG. Protein sequence: CASSQGQGAGGE. The whole CDR3 is CASSQGQGAGGELFF.

The sequenced part of the CDR3 DNA is TGCGCCAGCAGCACATCAGGGGACACTGAA. This sequence encodes CASSTSGDTE. The entire CDR3 protein is CASSTSGDTEAFF. This sequence joins TRBV5-1 and TRBJ1-1; perhaps TRBD1 as D (6 bases). The read ends 3 residues shy of where the CDR3 ends; the end is completed using the germline J gene. The ends were cut back, 4 bases at V and 3 bases at J, with 10 bases in the middle. The germline gives CDR1 SGHRS, CDR2 YFSETQ. The CDR3 has 13 residues.

About this clone itself: The CDR3 extends 3 residues past the end of the read, so its final part is completed from the germline J gene. The gene calls are TRBV10-2 and TRBJ2-3, with D possibly matching TRBD2 (6 bases). Germline V gene data show CDR1 as WSHSY and CDR2 as SAAADI. The CDR3 extends over 16 amino acids. V lost 5 bases, J lost 2 bases, and 17 bases lay in between. CDR3 protein: CASSFRLEETTDTQYF. CDR3 DNA (partial): TGCGCCAGCAGTTTTCGACTAGAAGAGACCACAGATACG.

CDR3 residues: CASSKTGTYEQYF. The DNA read from the CDR3 is TGTGCCAGCTCGAAGACAGGTACCTACGAG. V is TRBV18 and J is TRBJ2-7; TRBD1 is a possible D gene (6 bases). The CDR3 end is not reached by the read, which stops 3 residues before it; the germline J gene fills it in. The V and J ends lost 6 bases and 2 bases respectively, with 11 bases between them. Germline V gene sequence: CDR1 KGHSH, CDR2 LQKENI. CDR3 length equals 13 residues.

Remarks on this clone: The sequence runs out 3 residues before the end of the CDR3; the remainder is reconstructed from the germline J gene. This sequence joins TRBV4-1 and TRBJ2-1, with D possibly matching TRBD1 (8 bases). Deletions cut 3 bases from V and 4 bases from J, with 13 bases between. CDR3 size: 15 residues. In germline, CDR1 is MGHRA, CDR2 YSYEKL. Partial CDR3 DNA: TGCGCCAGCAGCCACGGACAGGGAGGGTACAATGAG. It specifies CASSHGQGGYNE. The complete CDR3 reads CASSHGQGGYNEQFF.

As for this clone: The read ends 3 residues early relative to the CDR3; the germline J gene fills the gap. The chain is built from TRBV20-1 and TRBJ2-2; TRBD2 agrees at 13 bases. This CDR3 comprises 18 residues. The trim removed 4 bases at V and 6 bases at J, leaving 14 bases unmatched. CDR1 and CDR2 (germline): DFQATT, SNEGSKA (reference sequence). CDR3 bases read: TGCAGTGCTATCCGGGTCGTCGGGACTAGCGGGATCCCCGGGGAG. Amino acid sequence: CSAIRVVGTSGIPGE. The CDR3 in full is CSAIRVVGTSGIPGELFF.

Concerning this clone itself: The read stops 3 residues short of the end of the CDR3; the missing end is completed from the germline J gene. The chain joins TRBV20-1 to TRBJ2-7, with 12 bases that match TRBD2. Germline V gene data show CDR1 as DFQATT and CDR2 as SNEGSKA (reference sequence). The CDR3 runs 14 residues. Unmatched junction bases numbered 5, after V lost 6 bases and J lost 2 bases. The CDR3: CSALLAGGAYEQYF. The sequenced CDR3 bases are TGCAGTGCCTTGCTAGCGGGAGGGGCCTACGAG.

To note about this clone: With the read ending 3 residues before the CDR3 end, the germline J gene is used to fill in that end. This chain links TRBV28 with TRBJ2-7; D ambiguous. Deletions cut 6 bases from V and 2 bases from J, with 11 bases between. Germline loops: CDR1 MDHEN, CDR2 SYDVKM. The CDR3 has 13 amino acids. The CDR3 reads CASRRMTPYEQYF. The sequenced part of the CDR3 DNA is TGTGCCAGCAGACGTATGACTCCCTACGAG. Full variable domain (remainder filled in from reference TRBV28 and TRBJ2-7): DVKVTQSSRYLVKRTGEKVFLECVQDMDHENMFWYRQDPGLGLRLIYFSYDVKMKEKGDIPEGYSVSREKKERFSLILESASTNQTSMYLCASRRMTPYEQYFGPGTRLTVT.

The CDR3 loop is CAWKRQGDSPLHF. CDR3 DNA (partial): TGTGCCTGGAAACGACAGGGAGATTCACCC. This rearrangement joins TRBV30 to TRBJ1-6, with 7 bases aligning to TRBD1. The read ends 3 residues shy of where the CDR3 ends; the end is completed using the germline J gene. The CDR3 contains 13 residues. Germline V gene sequence: CDR1 GTSNPN, CDR2 SVGIG (reference sequence). V shed 4 bases and J 8 bases; nucleotides not matched to a gene: 5.

Worth noting for this clone: The CDR3 is cut off 3 residues early in the read; its end comes from the germline J gene. This chain connects TRBV5-4 to TRBJ2-5; 13 nucleotides agree with TRBD2. The CDR3 extends over 16 amino acids. V shed 2 bases and J 5 bases; nucleotides not matched to a gene: 6. Germline-derived CDR1 and CDR2 are SGHNT and YYREEE (reference sequence). CDR3: CASSFRLAGGRETQYF. CDR3 DNA (partial): TGTGCCAGCAGCTTCCGACTAGCGGGAGGTAGGGAGACC.

Concerning this clone itself: The read ends 3 residues early relative to the CDR3; the germline J gene fills the gap. The chain employs TRBV19 and TRBJ2-4; 7 bases are shared with TRBD1. J gave up 4 bases and V 9 bases, and 6 bases lay outside the gene matches. The CDR3 spans 13 residues. Per the germline V gene, CDR1 is LNHDA and CDR2 is SQIVND (reference sequence). Incomplete CDR3 DNA: TGTGCCAGCGACGGGACAGATAAAAACATT. It is translated as CASDGTDKNI. The whole CDR3 protein reads CASDGTDKNIQYF.

Turning to this clone: The observed sequence ends 3 residues before the CDR3 terminus, with the missing tail filled in from the germline J gene. V usage is TRBV2 and J usage is TRBJ2-5; TRBD2 matches at 8 bases. Germline V gives CDR1 SNHLY, CDR2 FYNNEI. The CDR3 extends over 13 amino acids. Losses at the gene ends were 5 bases for V and 7 bases for J; bases not matched to a gene: 6. CDR3 DNA, as far as it was read: TGTGCCAGCAGTCCCGGGACTAGTGGGACC. Protein: CASSPGTSGT. The entire CDR3 sequence reads CASSPGTSGTQYF. Together with reference TRBV2 and TRBJ2-5, the CDR3 gives the full variable domain: EPEVTQTPSHQVTQMGQEVILRCVPISNHLYFYWYRQILGQKVEFLVSFYNNEISEKSEIFDDQFSVERPDGSNFTLKIRSTKLEDSAMYFCASSPGTSGTQYFGPGTRLLVL.

In regard to this clone: The CDR3 extends 3 residues past the end of the read, so its final part is completed from the germline J gene. The V and J genes are TRBV5-1 and TRBJ2-5; 8 bases fit TRBD1. Germline V gene lookup returns CDR1 SGHRS and CDR2 YFSETQ. With V trimmed by 2 bases and J by 1 base, 1 base remained unmatched. This CDR3 region has 14 residues. CDR3 bases read: TGCGCCAGCAGCTTAGGGACAGGCCAAGAGACC. It is translated as CASSLGTGQET. The entire CDR3 reads CASSLGTGQETQYF.

In regard to this clone: Read sequence stops 3 residues before the CDR3 end, and the germline J gene provides the missing end. This chain links TRBV5-1 with TRBJ1-1, with TRBD1 matching over 7 bases. The CDR3 runs to 14 residues. V gave up 3 bases and J gave up 2 bases; unmatched junction bases: 4. Looked up from germline, CDR1 is SGHRS and CDR2 is YFSETQ. CDR3 residues: CASSSRQGNTEAFF. The CDR3 DNA, read in part, is TGCGCCAGCAGCTCCCGACAGGGTAACACTGAA.

For this clone: The missing CDR3 end, 3 residues past where the read stops, is filled in from the germline J gene. The rearrangement links TRBV4-2 to TRBJ2-5; the D is unclear. The V gene's germline CDR1 is LGHNA and CDR2 YNFKEQ. V lost 0 bases and J 5 bases, leaving 4 bases between the germline ends. This CDR3 comprises 12 residues. CDR3 bases read: TGTGCCAGCAGCCAAGATCGGGAGACC. It encodes CASSQDRET. The full CDR3 is CASSQDRETQYF.

In regard to this clone: The sequence runs out 3 residues before the end of the CDR3; the remainder is reconstructed from the germline J gene. The rearrangement joins TRBV10-3 to TRBJ2-1; possible D gene TRBD2, 6 bases. Germline loops: CDR1 ENHRY, CDR2 SYGVKD. The CDR3 sequence is 13 residues long. Trimming took 4 bases from V and 8 from J, leaving 12 bases between them. This chain's CDR3 is CAISVKEGHEQFF. CDR3 bases read: TGTGCCATCAGTGTAAAGGAGGGCCATGAG.